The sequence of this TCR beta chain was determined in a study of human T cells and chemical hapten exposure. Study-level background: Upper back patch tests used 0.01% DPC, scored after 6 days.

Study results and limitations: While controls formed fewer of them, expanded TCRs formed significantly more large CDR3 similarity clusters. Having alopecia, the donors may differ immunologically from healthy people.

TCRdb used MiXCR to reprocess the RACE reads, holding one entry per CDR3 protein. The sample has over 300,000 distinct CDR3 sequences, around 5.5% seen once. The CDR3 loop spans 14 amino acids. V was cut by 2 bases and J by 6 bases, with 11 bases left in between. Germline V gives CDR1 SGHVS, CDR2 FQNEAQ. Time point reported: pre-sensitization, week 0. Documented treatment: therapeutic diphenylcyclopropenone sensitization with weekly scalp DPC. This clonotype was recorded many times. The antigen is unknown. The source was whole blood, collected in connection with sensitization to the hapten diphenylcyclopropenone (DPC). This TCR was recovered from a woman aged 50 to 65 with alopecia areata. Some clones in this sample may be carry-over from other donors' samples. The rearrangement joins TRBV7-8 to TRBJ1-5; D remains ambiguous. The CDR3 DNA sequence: TGTGCCAGCAGCTTAATTGGGGTTTCTCAGCCCCAGCATTTT. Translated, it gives CASSLIGVSQPQHF.